The 21 T cell receptor beta chains given below trace back to one sample, sequenced in a study of CD8+ T cells in alopecia areata. Sequencing templates came from extracted RNA that was reverse transcribed into cDNA. Sequenced by immunoSEQ multiplex PCR; TCRdb stores in-frame clones only, minus some. The table shows some 220,000 clones, with more than 45% occurring only once. Specified treatment: oral pan-JAK inhibitor, 5-10 mg twice daily. Sequenced material: CD4+ T cells sorted from blood, taken at week 4, from a patient treated with tofacitinib. The receptors stem from a human donor with alopecia areata.

This clone was detected ten times or more. The genes are TRBV5-4 and TRBJ2-3, with 13 bases fitting TRBD2. Per the germline V gene, CDR1 is SGHNT and CDR2 is YYREEE (reference sequence). CDR3 size: 17 residues. With V trimmed by 1 base and J by 8 bases, 10 bases remained unmatched. This CDR3 is CASSLTRTSGGLSTQYF. Here the CDR3 DNA reads TGTGCCAGCAGCTTGACTAGGACTAGCGGGGGCCTCAGTACGCAGTATTTT.

This chain connects TRBV30 to TRBJ1-2, with unresolved D. V lost 2 bases, J lost 0 bases, and 7 bases lay in between. The CDR3 spans 13 residues. Looked up from germline, CDR1 is GTSNPN and CDR2 is SVGIG (reference sequence). Here the CDR3 DNA reads TGTGCCTGGAGTCTTTCGGCTAACTATGGCTACACCTTC. This gives the protein CAWSLSANYGYTF.

The CDR3 bases are TGCAGCGCGTACTACGAGCAGTACTTC. Encoded protein: CSAYYEQYF. The chain carries TRBV29-1 and TRBJ2-7, with no clear D. Trimming left V 7 bases short and J 3 bases short, with 4 bases between. The CDR3 runs to 9 residues. Germline-derived CDR1 and CDR2 are SQVTM and ANQGSEA.

The J gene is TRBJ2-3, the V gene TRBV30, with 8 bases aligning to TRBD2. J was trimmed by 5 bases and V by 0 bases; bases with no gene match: 1. The CDR3 covers 13 residues. CDR1 and CDR2 (germline): GTSNPN, SVGIG (reference sequence). In DNA, the CDR3 is TGTGCCTGGAGTGTACGGGGGGGAGATACGCAGTATTTT. Amino acid sequence: CAWSVRGGDTQYF.

V and J are TRBV9 and TRBJ2-7, with D perhaps TRBD1 (6 bases). Trimming removed 4 bases from V and 0 bases from J, with 17 bases in between. CDR3 length: 16 amino acids. Germline V lookup: CDR1 SGDLS, CDR2 YYNGEE. CDR3 loop: CASSPGTPVSSYEQYF. For the CDR3, the DNA is TGTGCCAGCAGCCCCGGGACACCCGTTAGCTCCTACGAGCAGTACTTC.

This clone was seen a handful of times. The chain combines TRBV7-8 with TRBJ2-1, with 14 bases aligning to TRBD2. Unmatched junction bases numbered 7, after V lost 2 bases and J lost 10 bases. The CDR3 spans 16 residues. CDR1 is SGHVS, CDR2 FQNEAQ, per germline. DNA for the CDR3: TGTGCCAGCAGCTTATTAGGGACTAGCGGGGGAGTAGAGCAGTTCTTC. Its protein product is CASSLLGTSGGVEQFF.

V is TRBV29-1 and J is TRBJ1-1; D possibly corresponds to TRBD1 (5 bases). Germline CDR1 and CDR2: SQVTM and ANQGSEA. Trimming took off 3 bases at V and 5 bases at J, with 22 bases between the two ends. There are 16 residues in the CDR3. This chain's CDR3 is CSVEGHGARGGTEAFF. The CDR3 DNA sequence: TGCAGCGTTGAGGGTCACGGGGCAAGGGGTGGGACTGAAGCTTTCTTT.

This clone appeared a few times. J is TRBJ2-4 and V is TRBV10-3; D assignment may be TRBD1 or TRBD2 (5 bases each). Trimming stripped 6 bases from V and 0 bases from J, with 9 bases between. This CDR3 contains 14 residues. Germline CDR1 reads ENHRY; CDR2 reads SYGVKD. CDR3 sequence (DNA): TGTGCCATCAGCCCTGGGGGAGCCAAAAACATTCAGTACTTC. This translates into CAISPGGAKNIQYF.

Only one count was recorded for this clone. Other DNA sequences from this sample encode an identical CDR3 as well. The chain combines TRBV30 with TRBJ1-5; possibly TRBD1 for D (5 bases). V was trimmed by 0 bases and J by 0 bases, leaving 6 bases between them. CDR1 is GTSNPN and CDR2 is SVGIG in the germline V gene (reference sequence). The CDR3 runs to 14 residues. The CDR3 here is CAWSVGDSNQPQHF. The CDR3 nucleotides read TGTGCCTGGAGTGTAGGGGATAGCAATCAGCCCCAGCATTTT. The full variable domain, in which reference TRBV30 and TRBJ1-5 provide the parts outside the CDR3, is SQTIHQWPATLVQPVGSPLSLECTVEGTSNPNLYWYRQAAGRGLQLLFYSVGIGQISSEVPQNLSASRPQDRQFILSSKKLLLSDSGFYLCAWSVGDSNQPQHFGDGTRLSIL.

The chain has TRBV7-2 and TRBJ2-3; D is undetermined. The CDR3 runs 16 residues. V gave up 4 bases and J gave up 1 base, with 15 bases separating them. The germline gives CDR1 SGHTA, CDR2 FQGNSA. CDR3 loop: CASSSMASSGTDTQYF. In DNA form, the CDR3 reads TGTGCCAGCAGCTCAATGGCCTCCTCCGGCACAGATACGCAGTATTTT. The full variable domain, completed using reference TRBV7-2 and TRBJ2-3, is GAGVSQSPSNKVTEKGKDVELRCDPISGHTALYWYRQSLGQGLEFLIYFQGNSAPDKSGLPSDRFSAERTGGSVSTLTIQRTQQEDSAVYLCASSSMASSGTDTQYFGPGTRLTVL.

This clone was counted a few times. The CDR3 DNA sequence: TGCAGCGTTGCCGGGACAGGGGTCACCGGGGAGCTGTTTTTT. This encodes CSVAGTGVTGELFF. This rearrangement joins TRBV29-1 to TRBJ2-2; 10 positions agree with TRBD1. The V segment lost 4 bases and the J segment 4 bases; nucleotides outside the gene matches: 3. The CDR3 is made up of 14 amino acids. CDR1 and CDR2 (germline): SQVTM, ANQGSEA.

J is TRBJ1-4 and V is TRBV25-1; D is perhaps TRBD1 (5 bases). CDR3 length equals 17 residues. The V gene's germline CDR1 is MGHDK and CDR2 SYGVNS. The V gene lost 2 bases and the J gene lost 4 bases, with 17 bases spanning the gap. CDR3 region: CASSEPRGRDINEKLFF. Written as DNA, the CDR3 is TGTGCCAGCAGTGAACCTCGGGGCCGCGATATTAATGAAAAACTGTTTTTT.

The chain is built from TRBV2 and TRBJ1-1; D remains ambiguous. Trimming removed 8 bases from V and 0 bases from J, with 10 bases in between. CDR1 SNHLY and CDR2 FYNNEI come from the germline V gene. This CDR3 is 13 amino acids long. CDR3 loop: CASRRDMNTEAFF. DNA of the CDR3: TGTGCCAGCCGAAGGGATATGAACACTGAAGCTTTCTTT.

The chain is built from TRBV5-1 and TRBJ1-2; D possibly corresponds to TRBD1 (5 bases). The CDR3 runs to 15 residues. Germline V gene data show CDR1 as SGHRS and CDR2 as YFSETQ. The germline V and J ends were trimmed by 1 base and 8 bases, with 18 bases remaining between them. Written as DNA, the CDR3 is TGCGCCAGCAGCTTGTGGGGGACGGCGATGCAGGGCTACACCTTC. Its translation: CASSLWGTAMQGYTF.

The chain carries TRBV9 and TRBJ1-6; no definite D call. Germline V lookup: CDR1 SGDLS, CDR2 YYNGEE. The CDR3 covers 13 residues. The ends were cut back, 0 bases at V and 6 bases at J, with 4 bases in the middle. The CDR3 sequence: CASSVVSNSPLHF. The CDR3, as DNA: TGTGCCAGCAGCGTAGTGAGTAATTCACCCCTCCACTTT.

A few counts support this clone. The genes are TRBV6-5 and TRBJ1-1; D remains ambiguous. Trimming stripped 3 bases from V and 4 bases from J, with 12 bases between. This CDR3 spans 14 amino acids. Germline CDR1 reads MNHEY; CDR2 reads SVGAGI. CDR3 loop: CASSYSARGTEAFF. The DNA of the CDR3 is TGTGCCAGCAGTTATTCTGCCAGAGGCACTGAAGCTTTCTTT.

This chain joins TRBV29-1 and TRBJ2-6; D gene ambiguous. This CDR3 has 16 amino acids. Trimming took off 2 bases at V and 0 bases at J, with 11 bases between the two ends. CDR1 SQVTM and CDR2 ANQGSEA come from the germline V gene. Here the CDR3 DNA reads TGCAGCGTTGAACAGGATTCTCACTCTGGGGCCAACGTCCTGACTTTC. It translates to CSVEQDSHSGANVLTF. The full variable domain, with the rest looked up from reference TRBV29-1 and TRBJ2-6, is SAVISQKPSRDICQRGTSLTIQCQVDSQVTMMFWYRQQPGQSLTLIATANQGSEATYESGFVIDKFPISRPNLTFSTLTVSNMSPEDSSIYLCSVEQDSHSGANVLTFGAGSRLTVL.

The chain carries TRBV4-3 and TRBJ2-1, with TRBD2 matching 9 bases. CDR1 is LGHNA, CDR2 YSLEER, per germline. The CDR3 has 14 amino acids. V was pared by 1 base and J by 7 bases, with 2 bases of the junction left unmatched. The CDR3 nucleotides are TGCGCCAGCAGCCAAGGACTAGCGGAGAATGAGCAGTTCTTC. This codes for CASSQGLAENEQFF.

CDR3 residues: CASSFGPDEQYF. CDR3 coding DNA: TGCGCCAGCAGCTTCGGTCCCGACGAGCAGTACTTC. This chain connects TRBV5-1 to TRBJ2-7; D not certain. Germline CDR1 and CDR2: SGHRS and YFSETQ. The CDR3 has 12 amino acids. The V end was cut by 2 bases, the J end by 5 bases, with 8 bases between.

CDR3 in DNA: TGCGCCAGCAGCTCGGGACAGGCCATCGATACGCAGTATTTT. It yields the protein CASSSGQAIDTQYF. The chain combines TRBV5-1 with TRBJ2-3; 8 positions agree with TRBD1. Trimming removed 3 bases from V and 6 bases from J; junction bases left unmatched: 6. Germline values: CDR1 SGHRS, CDR2 YFSETQ. The CDR3 loop spans 14 amino acids.

This clone occurred a few times. The genes are TRBV18 and TRBJ1-5; no clear D gene. Trimming left V 0 bases short and J 8 bases short, with 5 bases between. The CDR3 consists of 12 residues. Germline V gives CDR1 KGHSH, CDR2 LQKENI. The CDR3 loop reads CASSPPKEPQHF. The CDR3 bases are TGTGCCAGCTCACCACCGAAGGAGCCCCAGCATTTT.